The rows below give T cell receptor beta chains drawn from one sample of a study of PD-1 blockade in classical Hodgkin lymphoma. Sequencing used immunoSEQ multiplex PCR; TCRdb keeps in-frame clones, though not all of them. The table shows fewer than 4,500 clones, with about three fifths occurring only once. The input for sequencing was peripheral blood mononuclear cells (PBMCs), taken before the second cycle of nivolumab. These TCRs come from a human donor with classical Hodgkin lymphoma. CDR3s include the opening cysteine and the closing phenylalanine or tryptophan. Fields, in order: D gene, J gene, clone size, V gene, CDR3 DNA, CDR3 protein. A D gene is named only where the DNA matches it firmly. Clone size is given for some rows only: seen once, a few or many times, or a class if the clone is expanded.

>TRBD2|TRBJ2-7|.|TRBV7-2
TGTGCCAGCAGCTTGGAAGGGAGGGGCTACGAGCAGTACTTC
CASSLEGRGYEQYF
>.|TRBJ1-2|.|TRBV27
TGTGCCAGCAGTTTTGTCGGGACAAGCTATGGCTACACCTTC
CASSFVGTSYGYTF
>.|TRBJ1-1|.|TRBV7-9
TGTGCCAGCAGCTTACATCCAGGGTTGGGCTCTGAAGCTTTCTTT
CASSLHPGLGSEAFF
>TRBD1|TRBJ2-5|once|TRBV7-2
TGTGCCAGCAGCTTAGGGGGACAGGGAACGAGGACCCAGTACTTC
CASSLGGQGTRTQYF
>TRBD2|TRBJ2-7|.|TRBV6-1
TGTGCCAGCAGTGAAGCAGCCGGGGCGGGAGACGAGCAGTACTTC
CASSEAAGAGDEQYF
>.|TRBJ1-1|.|TRBV5-4
TGTGCCAGCAGCTTGGTTGGCACGAACACTGAAGCTTTCTTT
CASSLVGTNTEAFF
>TRBD2|TRBJ2-3|.|TRBV27
TGTGCCAGTCCGGAGCGGGAGCCCCCCACAGATACGCAGTATTTT
CASPEREPPTDTQYF
>.|TRBJ2-2|.|TRBV20-1
TGCAGTGCTCATCGGACCGGGGAGCTGTTTTTT
CSAHRTGELFF
>.|TRBJ1-5|.|TRBV19
TGTGCCAGTAGTATCGGGGGGCCCAATCAGCCCCAGCATTTT
CASSIGGPNQPQHF
>.|TRBJ2-7|medium-sized|TRBV4-1
TGCGCCAGCAGCCATCGGAGCGAGGGCTCCGAGCAGTACTTC
CASSHRSEGSEQYF
>TRBD1|TRBJ2-7|.|TRBV10-3
TGTGCCATCAGTGTACCGGGACAGGGGGCTTCCTACGAGCAGTACTTC
CAISVPGQGASYEQYF
>.|TRBJ2-7|few|TRBV20-1
TGCAGTGCCGTATCCTACGAGCAGTACTTC
CSAVSYEQYF
>.|TRBJ2-7|.|TRBV6-1
TGTGCCAGCAGTGAAGGGGTTAGCTCCTCCTACGAGCAGTACTTC
CASSEGVSSSYEQYF
>.|TRBJ2-1|.|TRBV27
TGCGCCAGCAGTTTTCTCACTAGAGCCAATGAGCAGTTCTTC
CASSFLTRANEQFF
>.|TRBJ2-7|once|TRBV19
TGTGCCAGTTCACTTCGGCGGTCCTCCTACGAGCAGTACTTC
CASSLRRSSYEQYF
>TRBD2|TRBJ2-3|few|TRBV10-3
TGTGCCATCAGTGAGCCCCTGGGAGCGGGGGCAGCCCATTACACAGATACGCAGTATTTT
CAISEPLGAGAAHYTDTQYF
>TRBD1|TRBJ2-7|once|TRBV4-2
TGTGCCAGCAGCCCAGGGACAGGCGAGCAGTACTTC
CASSPGTGEQYF
>.|TRBJ2-7|.|TRBV29-1
TGCAGCGTTGAAGTTTCCGGGACGGTTGCCTACGAGCAGTACTTC
CSVEVSGTVAYEQYF